The rows below give T cell receptor beta chains drawn from one sample of a study of T cells in lung cancer brain metastases. Clones were sequenced by immunoSEQ multiplex PCR, and TCRdb holds only the in-frame ones, with some missing. The sample gives approximately 1,500 clones, 80% to 90% of which show up once; around 10% is in the top ten. Sequencing used tumor tissue from a brain metastasis. The receptor source for this set is a woman aged 45 to 65 with non-small cell lung cancer that had spread to the brain. The CDR3 runs from the conserved cysteine through the conserved F or W. A D gene is named only where the DNA matches it firmly.

V: TRBV5-1; length: 14; D: NA; J: TRBJ1-1; DNA: TGCGCCAGCAGCTCGGGACAACCGAACACTGAAGCTTTCTTT; CDR3: CASSSGQPNTEAFF
V: TRBV14; length: 15; D: TRBD2; J: TRBJ2-3; DNA: TGTGCCAGCACCCGGACTAGCGGGAGTAGAGATACGCAGTATTTT; CDR3: CASTRTSGSRDTQYF
V: TRBV10-3; length: 16; D: NA; J: TRBJ2-1; DNA: TGTGCCATCAGTGGGGCTAGTTCCCGACCGTTGGATGAGCAGTTCTTC; CDR3: CAISGASSRPLDEQFF
V: TRBV5-4; length: 15; D: NA; J: TRBJ2-1; DNA: TGTGCCAGCAGCTTGGGGGGGAACCGCTACAATGAGCAGTTCTTC; CDR3: CASSLGGNRYNEQFF
V: TRBV29-1; length: 13; D: NA; J: TRBJ1-5; DNA: TGCAGCGTTGCAGAGAATAGCAATCAGCCCCAGCATTTT; CDR3: CSVAENSNQPQHF
V: TRBV30; length: 12; D: NA; J: TRBJ1-2; DNA: TGTGCCTGGATTGGGGAGACCTATGGCTACACCTTC; CDR3: CAWIGETYGYTF
V: TRBV5-6; length: 15; D: NA; J: TRBJ1-1; DNA: TGTGCCAGCAGCTTGGCCGACACAGGGCGGACTGAAGCTTTTTTT; CDR3: CASSLADTGRTEAFF
V: TRBV7-9; length: 13; D: NA; J: TRBJ2-3; DNA: TGTGCCAGCAGCCCGGGACTTTCGGATACGCAGTATTTT; CDR3: CASSPGLSDTQYF
V: TRBV28; length: 15; D: NA; J: TRBJ2-7; DNA: TGTGCCAGCAGTTCCCGGCTAAAGCGGGTGAACGAGCAGTACTTC; CDR3: CASSSRLKRVNEQYF
V: TRBV28; length: 13; D: NA; J: TRBJ1-1; DNA: TGTGCCACGATGGGCAGTCAGAACACTGAAGCTTTCTTT; CDR3: CATMGSQNTEAFF
V: TRBV27; length: 16; D: TRBD2; J: TRBJ2-3; DNA: TGTGCCAGCAGTTTACAGGGACTAGCGGGAGGGGATACGCAGTATTTT; CDR3: CASSLQGLAGGDTQYF